This TCR beta chain is drawn from a study of shared clonotypes between healthy human individuals. There are 14 residues in the CDR3. CDR1 and CDR2 from the germline V gene are SGHRS and YFSETQ. V dropped 2 bases and J dropped 2 bases, with 10 bases sitting between them. The assay used deep level. Assay used: immunoSEQ multiplex PCR; TCRdb lists only in-frame clones, some missing. Of about 2 million clones in the sample, less than 95% were seen once. Comment on this clone: Other DNA sequences in the same sample also yield this CDR3.

It was CD45RO-negative cells, positively selected for CCR7, that made up naive CD8 cells, with terminally differentiated effector memory CD45RA+ cells excluded. Those who donated were healthy HIV-negative adults, with no recent acute infections or vaccinations reported. The receptor was isolated from a man between 18 and 29 years old in good health. Material: naive CD8+ T cells sorted from blood. The chain has TRBV5-1 and TRBJ1-1; D remains unclear. The CDR3 sequence is CASSFRAPNTEAFF. The CDR3 DNA is TGCGCCAGCAGCTTTCGGGCCCCAAACACTGAAGCTTTCTTT.